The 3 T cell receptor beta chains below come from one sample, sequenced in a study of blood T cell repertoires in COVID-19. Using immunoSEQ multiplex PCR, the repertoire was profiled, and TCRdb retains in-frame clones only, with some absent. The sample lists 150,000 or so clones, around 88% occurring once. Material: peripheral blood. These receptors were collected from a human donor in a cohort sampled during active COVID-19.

The CDR3 DNA sequence: TGTGCCAGCAGTCCCGGACAGGGATTTGACTACACCTTC. Translation: CASSPGQGFDYTF. J is TRBJ1-2 and V is TRBV28; 8 bases are a match to TRBD1. Germline V gene data show CDR1 as MDHEN and CDR2 as SYDVKM. V gave up 5 bases and J gave up 10 bases; unmatched junction bases: 9. The CDR3 is 13 amino acids.

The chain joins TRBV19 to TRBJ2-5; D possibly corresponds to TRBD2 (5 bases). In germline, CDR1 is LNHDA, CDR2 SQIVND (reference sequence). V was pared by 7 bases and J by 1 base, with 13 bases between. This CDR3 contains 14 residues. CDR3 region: CASKRESGQETQYF. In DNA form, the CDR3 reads TGTGCCAGTAAGAGGGAGTCAGGCCAAGAGACCCAGTACTTC.

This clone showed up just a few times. The CDR3 DNA sequence: TGTGCCAGCAGCTATCCTCAGATCTTGAGCGGGAGGGCCAGCTCCTACAATGAGCAGTTCTTC. This translates into CASSYPQILSGRASSYNEQFF. The rearrangement joins TRBV7-8 to TRBJ2-1; 10 bases are shared with TRBD2. Looked up from germline, CDR1 is SGHVS and CDR2 is FQNEAQ. Trimming removed 4 bases from V and 0 bases from J; junction bases left unmatched: 18. The CDR3 covers 21 residues.